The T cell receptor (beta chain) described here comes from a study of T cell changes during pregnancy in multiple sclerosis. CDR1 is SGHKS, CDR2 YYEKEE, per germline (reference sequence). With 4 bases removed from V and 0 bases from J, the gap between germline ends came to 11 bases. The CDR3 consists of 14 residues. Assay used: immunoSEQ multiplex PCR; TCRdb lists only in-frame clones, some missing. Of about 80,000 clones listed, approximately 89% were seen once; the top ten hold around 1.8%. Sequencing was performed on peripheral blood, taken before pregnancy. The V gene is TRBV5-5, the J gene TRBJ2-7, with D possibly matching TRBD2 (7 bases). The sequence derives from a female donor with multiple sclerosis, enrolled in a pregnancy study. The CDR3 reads CASSLAGASYEQYF. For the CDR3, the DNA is TGTGCCAGCAGCCTTGCGGGGGCCTCCTACGAGCAGTACTTC.